This T cell receptor beta chain stems from a study of identical twins. General study findings and limits: Fewer insertions were carried by abundant cord blood beta clonotypes, but none was seen in memory repertoires.

From germline, CDR1 is SGHTA and CDR2 FQGNSA. V was clipped by 1 base and J by 1 base, with 4 bases between them. The length of the CDR3 is 14 residues. With respect to this clonotype: Its antigen is as yet unknown.

One entry per CDR3 protein results from TCRdb running MiXCR on the 5' RACE reads. This table has hundreds of thousands of distinct CDR3 sequences, 18% appearing once. This sample also belongs to another study, concerning T cells expressing NK-cell markers. That source reports: The contribution of dominant NKG2C+ clonotypes to CD8+ T cells in several donors was roughly 1.0-7.5%. Researchers report these clonotypes also headed the CD3+CD56-NKG2C+ fraction in several donors. Whether expanded NKG2C+ T cell clones were HCMV specific stayed uncertain.

The V call is TRBV7-2, the J call TRBJ2-2; D not certain. Input material: PBMCs. The receptor's source is a woman aged 18-29 years in good health. This CDR3 is CASSLEVNTGELFF. For the CDR3, the DNA is TGTGCCAGCAGCTTAGAAGTGAACACCGGGGAGCTGTTTTTT.